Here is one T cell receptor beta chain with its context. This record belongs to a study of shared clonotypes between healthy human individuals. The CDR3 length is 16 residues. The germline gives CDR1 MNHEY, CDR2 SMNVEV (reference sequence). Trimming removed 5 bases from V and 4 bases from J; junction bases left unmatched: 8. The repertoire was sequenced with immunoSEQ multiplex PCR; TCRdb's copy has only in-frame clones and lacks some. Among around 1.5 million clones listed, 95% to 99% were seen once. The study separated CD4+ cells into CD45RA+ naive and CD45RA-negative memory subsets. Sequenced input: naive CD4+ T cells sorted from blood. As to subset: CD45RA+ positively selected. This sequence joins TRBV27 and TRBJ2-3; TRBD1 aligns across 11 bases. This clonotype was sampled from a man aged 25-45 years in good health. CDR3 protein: CASSARDRGTSDTQYF. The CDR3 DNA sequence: TGTGCCAGCAGTGCAAGGGACAGGGGGACCTCAGATACGCAGTATTTT.